The sequence of this TCR beta chain was determined in a study of blood T cell repertoires in COVID-19. TCRdb's copy holds only in-frame clones and misses some; the assay was immunoSEQ multiplex PCR. The sample carries over 80,000 clones, about 87% recorded once. The CDR3 length is 18 residues. V was pared by 5 bases and J by 0 bases, with 10 bases of the junction left unmatched. Germline V gene lookup returns CDR1 SGHTA and CDR2 FQGTGA. The sequenced sample consisted of peripheral blood. The sequence was collected from a human donor in a cohort sampled during active COVID-19. The gene calls are TRBV7-3 and TRBJ2-6; 7 bases align to TRBD2. DNA for the CDR3: TGTGCCAGCAGCCCCAGGCTAGCGGTGATCTCTGGGGCCAACGTCCTGACTTTC. Its protein is CASSPRLAVISGANVLTF.